These 28 T cell receptor beta chains were sequenced from one sample in a study of blood T cell repertoires in COVID-19. Produced via immunoSEQ multiplex PCR; TCRdb's table is partial and in-frame only. This repertoire shows a few hundred thousand clones, about 83% found once; its top ten account for approximately 1.5%. Sequenced material: peripheral blood. These receptors all stem from a woman in her fifties or sixties with acute or convalescent COVID-19.

This clone has only one observation. The chain uses TRBV5-1 and TRBJ2-1; D gene ambiguous. CDR1 is SGHRS and CDR2 is YFSETQ in the germline V gene. The CDR3 length is 15 residues. Between the trimmed V and J ends, which lost 4 bases and 2 bases, there was a span of 13 bases. CDR3 sequence reads: CASSPGAATYNEQFF. DNA for the CDR3: TGCGCCAGCAGCCCGGGTGCGGCCACCTACAATGAGCAGTTCTTC.

This clone was seen a handful of times. CDR3 bases: TGTGCCTGGACCCCGACAGGGGATAAGGGCTACACCTTC. Residues: CAWTPTGDKGYTF. The chain carries TRBV30 and TRBJ1-2; 8 bases are shared with TRBD1. Germline loops: CDR1 GTSNPN, CDR2 SVGIG (reference sequence). The ends lost 4 bases at V and 8 bases at J; junction bases unmatched: 9. The CDR3 spans 13 residues.

This chain links TRBV7-9 with TRBJ2-5, with D unresolved. The V gene's germline CDR1 is SEHNR and CDR2 FQNEAQ (reference sequence). V lost 2 bases to trimming and J lost 7 bases, with 14 bases between them. The CDR3 is 14 amino acids. CDR3 DNA sequence: TGTGCCAGCAGCTTACCGAACCAAGAGATGACCCAGTACTTC. Protein: CASSLPNQEMTQYF.

This clone was seen a few times. This chain joins TRBV4-2 and TRBJ2-7; 7 bases are shared with TRBD2. The germline V gene encodes CDR1 LGHNA and CDR2 YNFKEQ. The CDR3 extends over 15 amino acids. V was clipped by 4 bases and J by 0 bases; unmatched bases: 6. CDR3 protein: CASSPGGGDSYEQYF. The DNA for the CDR3 is TGTGCCAGCAGCCCGGGAGGAGGGGACTCCTACGAGCAGTACTTC.

The V and J genes are TRBV6-2 or TRBV6-3 and TRBJ2-1, with 15 bases that match TRBD2. V dropped 4 bases and J dropped 2; count of bases not matched to a gene: 6. The CDR3 is 18 amino acids. The germline gives CDR1 MNHEY, CDR2 SVGEGT. CDR3 in amino acids: CASSFGLAGGATYNEQFF. The CDR3 nucleotides are TGTGCCAGCAGTTTCGGACTAGCGGGAGGGGCTACCTACAATGAGCAGTTCTTC.

The chain recombines TRBV28 with TRBJ1-4; D is possibly TRBD1 (5 bases). Germline CDR1 and CDR2: MDHEN and SYDVKM. CDR3 length equals 16 residues. V was pared by 5 bases and J by 2 bases, with 15 bases between. Here the CDR3 DNA reads TGTGCCAGCAGTCTCTCCCAGGGTAGGACTAATGAAAAACTGTTTTTT. Protein: CASSLSQGRTNEKLFF.

This clone was observed a few times. CDR3 in DNA: TGTGCCAGTAGGGACAGATCGAGCTCTGGGGCCAACGTCCTGACTTTC. It yields the protein CASRDRSSSGANVLTF. The rearrangement joins TRBV6-6 to TRBJ2-6; 7 positions agree with TRBD1. Germline V gives CDR1 MNHNY, CDR2 SVGAGI (reference sequence). The CDR3 has 16 residues. With 9 bases clipped from V and 0 bases from J, the junction kept 8 bases outside the gene matches.

V is TRBV7-2 and J is TRBJ2-3; TRBD2 matches at 7 bases. Germline V gives CDR1 SGHTA, CDR2 FQGNSA. CDR3 length equals 14 residues. Unmatched junction bases numbered 6, after V lost 4 bases and J lost 5 bases. The CDR3: CASSSPTSVDTQYF. CDR3 bases: TGTGCCAGCAGCTCCCCAACTAGCGTAGATACGCAGTATTTT.

The genes are TRBV19 and TRBJ2-1, with 8 bases fitting TRBD2. CDR1 is LNHDA, CDR2 SQIVND, per germline (reference sequence). The length of the CDR3 is 19 residues. Trimming took 3 bases from V and 2 from J; bases not matched to a gene: 15. CDR3 coding DNA: TGTGCCAGTAGTATGGGGCCCCCGGGGGCGGGAGGTCCCTACAATGAGCAGTTCTTC. Translated, it gives CASSMGPPGAGGPYNEQFF.

This clone has only a few counts. The chain joins TRBV6-2 or TRBV6-3 to TRBJ1-4, with TRBD1 matching 10 bases. V shed 3 bases and J 7 bases; nucleotides not matched to a gene: 5. In germline, CDR1 is MNHEY, CDR2 SVGEGT. The CDR3 length is 15 residues. The DNA of the CDR3 is TGTGCCAGCAGTTATGCCGGGACAGGGGCTGAAAAACTGTTTTTT. Protein sequence: CASSYAGTGAEKLFF.

This clone is a singleton in its sample. The chain has TRBV30 and TRBJ2-1, with 8 bases lining up with TRBD2. The germline CDR1 and CDR2 sequences are GTSNPN and SVGIG (reference sequence). The junction had 17 bases not matched to a gene; V was cut back by 0 bases and J by 13 bases. There are 16 residues in the CDR3. The CDR3 region is CAWSVSGTSGTMKQFF. The CDR3 nucleotides are TGTGCCTGGAGTGTAAGCGGCACTAGCGGTACAATGAAACAGTTCTTC.

V usage is TRBV7-9 and J usage is TRBJ1-1; possibly TRBD1 for D (6 bases). Germline V gives CDR1 SEHNR, CDR2 FQNEAQ (reference sequence). The CDR3 sequence is 14 residues long. Trimming pared 3 bases from V and 2 bases from J, leaving 10 bases between. Here the CDR3 reads CASSFGQYNTEAFF. The CDR3 bases are TGTGCCAGCAGCTTTGGACAGTATAACACTGAAGCTTTCTTT.

The count of this clone is one. The chain carries TRBV10-3 and TRBJ2-7, with D possibly matching TRBD2 (5 bases). Trimming shortened V by 3 bases and J by 5 bases, and 14 bases separated the two germline ends. The CDR3 extends over 14 amino acids. CDR1 is ENHRY, CDR2 SYGVKD, per germline. CDR3 sequence reads: CAISDGGIGNEQYF. The CDR3 DNA follows: TGTGCCATCAGTGATGGAGGTATTGGAAACGAGCAGTACTTC.

The chain recombines TRBV16 with TRBJ2-7; tentative D call: TRBD2 (6 bases). The V end lost 0 bases, the J end lost 2 bases, and 11 bases lay between the germline ends. The germline V gene has CDR1 KGHSY and CDR2 FQNENV. CDR3 length: 15 residues. CDR3 coding DNA: TGTGCCAGCAGCCAATCGGGTCGGGGGACCTACGAGCAGTACTTC. It encodes CASSQSGRGTYEQYF.

V usage is TRBV5-1 and J usage is TRBJ2-1; TRBD2 agrees at 11 bases. CDR1 and CDR2 (germline): SGHRS, YFSETQ. Losses at the gene ends were 3 bases for V and 11 bases for J; bases not matched to a gene: 13. The CDR3 runs 16 residues. The CDR3 nucleotides are TGCGCCAGCAGCTCCACCTCCGGGACTAGCGGTCAAAAGCAGTTCTTC. Amino acid sequence: CASSSTSGTSGQKQFF.

The V and J genes are TRBV27 and TRBJ1-6; D is unresolved. This CDR3 region has 16 residues. The V end was cut by 2 bases, the J end by 2 bases, with 10 bases between. The V gene's germline CDR1 is MNHEY and CDR2 SMNVEV (reference sequence). The CDR3 nucleotides read TGTGCCAGCAGTTTACCCGGTGGGCCCTATAATTCACCCCTCCACTTT. Its translation is CASSLPGGPYNSPLHF.

The chain has TRBV5-8 and TRBJ1-4; D remains ambiguous. Trimming pared 0 bases from V and 7 bases from J, leaving 7 bases between. Germline V gene sequence: CDR1 SGHTS, CDR2 YDEGEE. The CDR3 is 13 amino acids. This chain's CDR3 is CASSLGAAEKLFF. In nucleotides, the CDR3 is TGTGCCAGCAGCTTGGGGGCCGCTGAAAAACTGTTTTTT.

V gene TRBV27 combines with J gene TRBJ2-2; 7 bases map to TRBD1. Losses at the gene ends were 5 bases for V and 0 bases for J; bases not matched to a gene: 9. The CDR3 runs to 17 residues. CDR1 is MNHEY and CDR2 is SMNVEV in the germline V gene (reference sequence). CDR3 region: CASSLLGGTANTGELFF. For the CDR3, the DNA is TGTGCCAGCAGTCTCTTAGGGGGCACAGCGAACACCGGGGAGCTGTTTTTT.

This rearrangement joins TRBV7-2 to TRBJ2-7; D call uncertain. CDR1 is SGHTA and CDR2 is FQGNSA in the germline V gene. The CDR3 length is 14 residues. Trimming took 3 bases from V and 0 from J, leaving 9 bases between them. The CDR3 DNA is TGTGCCAGCAGCTTTCTACCTAGCTCCTACGAGCAGTACTTC. It specifies CASSFLPSSYEQYF.

V gene TRBV6-5 combines with J gene TRBJ2-2; D not certain. In germline, CDR1 is MNHEY, CDR2 SVGAGI. The CDR3 has 13 residues. Trimming left V 6 bases short and J 3 bases short, with 8 bases between. In nucleotides, the CDR3 is TGTGCCAGCAGGAGCCGGGACACCGGGGAGCTGTTTTTT. This translates into CASRSRDTGELFF.

The V gene is TRBV28, the J gene TRBJ1-2, with 8 nucleotides matching TRBD1. The germline V gene encodes CDR1 MDHEN and CDR2 SYDVKM. J was trimmed by 7 bases and V by 4 bases; bases with no gene match: 2. This CDR3 comprises 12 residues. CDR3 sequence: CASSSGGVGYTF. DNA for the CDR3: TGTGCCAGCAGTTCAGGGGGCGTTGGCTACACCTTC.

The chain links TRBV14 to TRBJ1-1; no clear D gene. The CDR3 covers 15 residues. CDR1 is SGHDN and CDR2 is FVKESK in the germline V gene. Trimming took off 1 base at V and 5 bases at J, with 14 bases between the two ends. The DNA for the CDR3 is TGTGCCAGCAGCCAAGTAGCAGGCGGAGGGACTGAAGCTTTCTTT. The encoded protein is CASSQVAGGGTEAFF. The complete variable domain, with remaining parts taken from reference TRBV14 and TRBJ1-1, reads EAGVTQFPSHSVIEKGQTVTLRCDPISGHDNLYWYRRVMGKEIKFLLHFVKESKQDESGMPNNRFLAERTGGTYSTLKVQPAELEDSGVYFCASSQVAGGGTEAFFGQGTRLTVV.

The genes are TRBV7-9 and TRBJ2-7, with D possibly TRBD1 on 5 matching bases. Germline loops: CDR1 SEHNR, CDR2 FQNEAQ (reference sequence). The CDR3 has 14 residues. Trimming left V 5 bases short and J 0 bases short, with 11 bases between. In DNA, the CDR3 is TGTGCCAGCAGCCCAGGGTGGGGCTCCTACGAGCAGTACTTC. As protein: CASSPGWGSYEQYF.

The CDR3 coding sequence is TGTGCCAGTCCTACTGGCGGCGGCACAGATACGCAGTATTTT. Protein product: CASPTGGGTDTQYF. V and J are TRBV11-2 and TRBJ2-3; D is unclear. The germline V gene has CDR1 SGHAT and CDR2 FQNNGV. The CDR3 sequence is 14 residues long. The germline V and J ends were trimmed by 9 bases and 1 base, with 14 bases remaining between them.

The chain joins TRBV18 to TRBJ1-3, with D maybe TRBD1 (6 bases). This CDR3 is built from 14 residues. Trimming took off 3 bases at V and 4 bases at J, with 10 bases between the two ends. Germline V gene sequence: CDR1 KGHSH, CDR2 LQKENI. CDR3 amino acids: CASSPRQGGNTIYF. The CDR3 bases are TGTGCCAGCTCACCTCGTCAGGGGGGAAACACCATATATTTT.

There are a few counts of this clone. The chain employs TRBV19 and TRBJ1-2; 10 positions agree with TRBD1. The CDR3 is made up of 14 amino acids. Germline CDR1 LNHDA, CDR2 SQIVND (reference sequence). The junction had 4 bases not matched to a gene; V was cut back by 5 bases and J by 4 bases. The CDR3 DNA reads TGTGCCAGTAGTCCGAGGACAGGGGGCTATGGCTACACCTTC. It encodes CASSPRTGGYGYTF. The entire variable domain, with the rest obtained from reference TRBV19 and TRBJ1-2, is as follows: DGGITQSPKYLFRKEGQNVTLSCEQNLNHDAMYWYRQDPGQGLRLIYYSQIVNDFQKGDIAEGYSVSREKKESFPLTVTSAQKNPTAFYLCASSPRTGGYGYTFGSGTRLTVV.

The rearrangement joins TRBV7-9 to TRBJ2-1; D gene unclear. The V end lost 4 bases, the J end lost 5 bases, and 18 bases lay between the germline ends. Germline CDR1 SEHNR, CDR2 FQNEAQ (reference sequence). The CDR3 sequence is 16 residues long. The DNA for the CDR3 is TGTGCCAGCAGCTCACGTAGTGTACCCCCCCACAATGAGCAGTTCTTC. This translates into CASSSRSVPPHNEQFF.

This sequence joins TRBV25-1 and TRBJ1-1, with D possibly being TRBD1 (6 bases). This CDR3 is 12 amino acids long. In germline, CDR1 is MGHDK, CDR2 SYGVNS. Trimming removed 7 bases at V and 4 bases at J, with 10 bases between. CDR3 DNA: TGTGCCAGCAACAGGGAGGGCACTGAAGCTTTCTTT. Protein product: CASNREGTEAFF.